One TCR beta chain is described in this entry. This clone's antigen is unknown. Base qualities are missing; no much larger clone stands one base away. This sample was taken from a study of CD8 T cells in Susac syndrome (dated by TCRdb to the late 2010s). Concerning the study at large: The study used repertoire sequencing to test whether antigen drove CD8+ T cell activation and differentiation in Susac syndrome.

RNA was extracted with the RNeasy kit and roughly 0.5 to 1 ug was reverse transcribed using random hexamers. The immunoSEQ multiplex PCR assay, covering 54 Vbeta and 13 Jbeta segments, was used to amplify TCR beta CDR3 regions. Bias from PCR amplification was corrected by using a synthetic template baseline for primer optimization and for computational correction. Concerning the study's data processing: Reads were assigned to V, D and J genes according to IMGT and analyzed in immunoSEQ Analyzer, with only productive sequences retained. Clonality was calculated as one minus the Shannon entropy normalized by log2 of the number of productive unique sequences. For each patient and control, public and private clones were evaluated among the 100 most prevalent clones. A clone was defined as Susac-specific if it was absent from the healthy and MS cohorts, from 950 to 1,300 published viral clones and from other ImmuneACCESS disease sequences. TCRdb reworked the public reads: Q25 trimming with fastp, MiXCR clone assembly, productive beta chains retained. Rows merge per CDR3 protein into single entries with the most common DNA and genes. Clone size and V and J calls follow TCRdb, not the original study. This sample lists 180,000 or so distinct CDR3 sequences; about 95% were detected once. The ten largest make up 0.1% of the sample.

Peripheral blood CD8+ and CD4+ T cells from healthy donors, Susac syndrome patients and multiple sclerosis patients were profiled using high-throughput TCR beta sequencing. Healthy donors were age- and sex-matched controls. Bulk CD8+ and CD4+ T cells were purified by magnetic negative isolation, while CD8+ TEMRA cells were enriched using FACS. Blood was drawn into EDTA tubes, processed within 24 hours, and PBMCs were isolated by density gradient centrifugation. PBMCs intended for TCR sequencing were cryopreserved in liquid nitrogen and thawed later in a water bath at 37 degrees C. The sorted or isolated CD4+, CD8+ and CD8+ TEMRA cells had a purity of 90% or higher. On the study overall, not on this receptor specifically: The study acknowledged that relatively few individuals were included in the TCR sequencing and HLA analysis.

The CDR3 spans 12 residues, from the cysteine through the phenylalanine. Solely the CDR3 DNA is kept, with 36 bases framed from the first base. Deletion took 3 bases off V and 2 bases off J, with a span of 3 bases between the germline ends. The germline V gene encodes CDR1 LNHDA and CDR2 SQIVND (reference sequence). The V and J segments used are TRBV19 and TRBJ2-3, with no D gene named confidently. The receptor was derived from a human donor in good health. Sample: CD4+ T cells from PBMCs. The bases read TGTGCCAGTAGTATGTACACAGATACGCAGTATTTT. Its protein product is CASSMYTDTQYF.